This TCR beta chain was identified during a study of blood T cell repertoires in COVID-19. The wider study: From the United States, Italy and Spain came samples of acute and convalescent COVID-19. PBMCs, B-cell-depleted T cells, or T cells provided the cDNA or gDNA that made up the material.

Germline V gene data show CDR1 as LNHDA and CDR2 as SQIVND (reference sequence). CDR3 length: 17 amino acids. V dropped 6 bases and J dropped 4; count of bases not matched to a gene: 16. In the original processing: Researchers report that nucleated cell counts were estimated from reference gene primer amplification. Measured with immunoSEQ multiplex PCR; TCRdb has only the in-frame clones, and not every one. For V, J and clone size, that table is used; D and trimming come from the DNA. The sample shows approximately 94,000 clones, about 90% of them seen only once. Sequencing was performed on peripheral blood. The sequence derives from a young man in a cohort sampled during active COVID-19. The V and J genes are TRBV19 and TRBJ2-3, with 7 nucleotides matching TRBD2. Here the CDR3 DNA reads TGTGCCAGTAGCCCTCTCGGCGGGACTACTAGTCCAGATACGCAGTATTTT. Amino acid sequence: CASSPLGGTTSPDTQYF.